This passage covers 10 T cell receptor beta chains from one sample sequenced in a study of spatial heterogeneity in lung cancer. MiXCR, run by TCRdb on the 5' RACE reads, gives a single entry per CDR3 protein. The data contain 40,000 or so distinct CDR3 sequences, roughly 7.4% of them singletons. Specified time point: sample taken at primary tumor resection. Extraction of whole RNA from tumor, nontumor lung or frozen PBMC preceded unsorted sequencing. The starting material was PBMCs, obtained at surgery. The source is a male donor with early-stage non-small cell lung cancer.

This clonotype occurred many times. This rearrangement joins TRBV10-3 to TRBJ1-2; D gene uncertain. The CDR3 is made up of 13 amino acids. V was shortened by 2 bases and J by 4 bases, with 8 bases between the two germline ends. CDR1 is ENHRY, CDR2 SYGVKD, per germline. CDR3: CAISEQVAYGYTF. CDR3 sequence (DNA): TGTGCCATCAGTGAGCAGGTTGCCTATGGCTACACCTTC.

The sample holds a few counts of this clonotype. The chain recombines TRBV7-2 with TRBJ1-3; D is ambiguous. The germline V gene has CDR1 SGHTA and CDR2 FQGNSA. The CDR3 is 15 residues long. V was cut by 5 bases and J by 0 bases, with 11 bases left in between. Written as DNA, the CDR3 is TGTGCCAGCAGCCTATGGATGGACTCTGGAAACACCATATATTTT. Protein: CASSLWMDSGNTIYF.

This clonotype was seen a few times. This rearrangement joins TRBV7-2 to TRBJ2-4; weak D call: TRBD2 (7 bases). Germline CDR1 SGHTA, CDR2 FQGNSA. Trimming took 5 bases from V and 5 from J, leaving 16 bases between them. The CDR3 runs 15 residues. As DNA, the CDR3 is TGTGCCAGCAGCCCGGGGGGCAGCGGGCAAAACATTCAGTACTTC. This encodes CASSPGGSGQNIQYF.

The CDR3 DNA is TGCAGTGCTCAGGCAGCACAGAGCACAGATACGCAGTATTTT. It translates to CSAQAAQSTDTQYF. V usage is TRBV20-1 and J usage is TRBJ2-3; D gene unclear. The CDR3 sequence is 14 residues long. V lost 5 bases and J 0 bases, leaving 12 bases between the germline ends. The germline V gene encodes CDR1 DFQATT and CDR2 SNEGSKA (reference sequence).

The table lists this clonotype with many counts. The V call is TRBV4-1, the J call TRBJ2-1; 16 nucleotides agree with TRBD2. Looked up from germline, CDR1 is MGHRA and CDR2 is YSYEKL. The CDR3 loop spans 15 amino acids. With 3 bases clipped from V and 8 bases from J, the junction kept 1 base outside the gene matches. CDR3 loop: CASSHGTSGGDEQFF. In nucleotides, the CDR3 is TGCGCCAGCAGCCACGGGACTAGCGGGGGGGATGAGCAGTTCTTC.

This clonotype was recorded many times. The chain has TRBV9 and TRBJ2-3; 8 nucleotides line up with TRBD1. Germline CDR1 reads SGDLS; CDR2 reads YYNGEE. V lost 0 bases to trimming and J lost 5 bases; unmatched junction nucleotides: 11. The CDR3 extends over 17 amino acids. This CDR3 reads CASSVEGQVEEGDTQYF. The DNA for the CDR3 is TGTGCCAGCAGCGTAGAGGGACAGGTGGAGGAGGGAGATACGCAGTATTTT. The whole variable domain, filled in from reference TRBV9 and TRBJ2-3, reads DSGVTQTPKHLITATGQRVTLRCSPRSGDLSVYWYQQSLDQGLQFLIQYYNGEERAKGNILERFSAQQFPDLHSELNLSSLELGDSALYFCASSVEGQVEEGDTQYFGPGTRLTVL.

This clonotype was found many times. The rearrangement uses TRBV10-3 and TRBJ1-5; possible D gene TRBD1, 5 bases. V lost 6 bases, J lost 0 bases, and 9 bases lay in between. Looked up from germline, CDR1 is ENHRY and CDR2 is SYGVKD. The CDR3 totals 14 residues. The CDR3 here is CAISGDVSNQPQHF. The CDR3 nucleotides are TGTGCCATCAGCGGGGACGTTAGCAATCAGCCCCAGCATTTT.

The CDR3 nucleotides read TGTGCCAGCAGCGCACCGGGACAGGGGATCCCCCGGAACACTGAAGCTTTCTTT. This gives the protein CASSAPGQGIPRNTEAFF. This chain joins TRBV7-2 and TRBJ1-1, with TRBD1 identical over 10 bases. Germline assignment: CDR1 SGHTA and CDR2 FQGNSA. With 5 bases clipped from V and 1 base from J, the junction kept 13 bases outside the gene matches. The CDR3 consists of 18 residues.

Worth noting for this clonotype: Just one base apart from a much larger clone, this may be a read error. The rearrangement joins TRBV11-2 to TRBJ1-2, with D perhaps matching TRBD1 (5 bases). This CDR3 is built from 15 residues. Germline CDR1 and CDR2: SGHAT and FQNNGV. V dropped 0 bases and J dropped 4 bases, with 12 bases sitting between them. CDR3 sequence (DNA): TGTGCCAGCAGCTTAGACCGGAACAGGACCTATGGCTACACCTTC. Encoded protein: CASSLDRNRTYGYTF.

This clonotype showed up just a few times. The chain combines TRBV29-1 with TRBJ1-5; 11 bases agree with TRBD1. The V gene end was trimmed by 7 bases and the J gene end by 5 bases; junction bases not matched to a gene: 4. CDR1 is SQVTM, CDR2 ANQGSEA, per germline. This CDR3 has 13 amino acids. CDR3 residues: CSAMGQGDQPQHF. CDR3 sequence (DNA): TGCAGCGCAATGGGACAGGGGGATCAGCCCCAGCATTTT. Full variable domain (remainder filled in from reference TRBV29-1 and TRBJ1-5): SAVISQKPSRDICQRGTSLTIQCQVDSQVTMMFWYRQQPGQSLTLIATANQGSEATYESGFVIDKFPISRPNLTFSTLTVSNMSPEDSSIYLCSAMGQGDQPQHFGDGTRLSIL.